This T cell receptor beta chain was recorded in a study of blood T cells in healthy people across ages. Germline-derived CDR1 and CDR2 are SGHTA and FQGTGA. The CDR3 sequence is 15 residues long. Trimming cost V 3 bases and J 2 bases, with 11 bases left between them. The second PCR ran roughly 6 to 11 cycles with a sample-barcoded 5' primer and J-beta primers. TCRdb analysed the 5' RACE reads with MiXCR anew, one entry per CDR3 protein. The sample records hundreds of thousands of distinct CDR3 sequences, roughly 32% being singletons. This clonotype occurred a few times. J is TRBJ2-1 and V is TRBV7-3; no clear D gene. Sequencing used blood. The origin of this receptor is a woman of 80 years or more in good health. The CDR3 here is CASSLQTSAYNEQFF. As DNA, the CDR3 is TGTGCCAGCAGCTTGCAGACGTCAGCCTACAATGAGCAGTTCTTC.